This TCR beta chain emerged from a study of control samples from healthy donors and cancer patients (dated by TCRdb to about 2020). Notes on this clone: There is no known antigen for this receptor. No clone much larger than this one lies a single base away; base qualities are absent.

Trimming takes 5 bases from V and 1 base from J, and the germline ends sit 6 bases apart. The CDR3 covers 12 residues, taking in both the cysteine and the phenylalanine. Of the read, only the CDR3 DNA is kept; its 36 bases are in frame from base 1. Library preparation was by the immunoSEQ multiplex PCR assay. In its TCRdb copy, this immuneACCESS table keeps in-frame sequences only and misses some clones. Where compared with another copy, unresolved V genes explain less than half of these, and the others have no known cause. The sample profile shows fewer than 200,000 clones; 90% of them were found once. Roughly 1.3% of the sample belongs to the ten largest clones.

Sequences were obtained from blood. The V and J segments used are TRBV5-3 and TRBJ1-1; no D segment can be confidently identified. TRBV5-3 is identified as an open reading frame with a role that is uncertain. This clonotype was sampled from a woman aged 45-60 years in good health. The DNA sequence reads TGTGCCAGAAGTAATGGGAACACTGAAGCTTTCTTT. Its amino acids are CARSNGNTEAFF.